This T cell receptor (beta chain) originates from a study of radiation and T cells in renal cell carcinoma. The study, taken as a whole, reports: Baseline intratumoral clonotype presence is unknown without pretreatment biopsies.

Data came from immunoSEQ multiplex PCR; TCRdb stores just in-frame clones and leaves some out. The profile covers some 97,000 clones, with 70% to 85% appearing a single time and roughly 7.6% taken by the ten largest. As for this clone: The antigen is undetermined.

From germline, CDR1 is SGHDN and CDR2 FVKESK. The CDR3 contains 17 residues. Deletions cut 1 base from V and 0 bases from J, with 12 bases between. Time point in this sample: blood 4 weeks post-SBRT, at nephrectomy. Treatment in this sample: 15 Gy SBRT to primary tumor, nephrectomy 4 weeks later. After SBRT, blood was collected at 2 and 4 weeks, plus baseline. This TCR was sampled from a man in his 60s with renal cell carcinoma. This specimen was blood, taken from a patient whose treatment included radiotherapy and nephrectomy. The rearrangement uses TRBV14 and TRBJ2-2; D might be TRBD1 or TRBD2, each matching 5 bases. CDR3 in DNA: TGTGCCAGCAGCCAAGTGGCTAGGGGACCGAACACCGGGGAGCTGTTTTTT. Amino acid sequence: CASSQVARGPNTGELFF.